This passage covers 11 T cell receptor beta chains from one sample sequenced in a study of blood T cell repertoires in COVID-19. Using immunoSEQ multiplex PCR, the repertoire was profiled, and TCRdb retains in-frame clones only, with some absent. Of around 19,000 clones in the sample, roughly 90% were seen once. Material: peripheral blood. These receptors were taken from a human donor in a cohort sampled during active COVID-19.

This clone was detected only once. DNA of the CDR3: TGTGCCAGCAGGAGCAGGGGATCGAGTGCCAAAAACATTCAGTACTTC. It codes for CASRSRGSSAKNIQYF. The chain couples TRBV3-1 (or the pseudogene TRBV3-2) to TRBJ2-4; weak D call: TRBD1 (6 bases). The germline V gene has CDR1 LGHDT and CDR2 YNNKEL (reference sequence). The CDR3 is 16 residues long. Trimming left V 6 bases short and J 1 base short, with 16 bases between.

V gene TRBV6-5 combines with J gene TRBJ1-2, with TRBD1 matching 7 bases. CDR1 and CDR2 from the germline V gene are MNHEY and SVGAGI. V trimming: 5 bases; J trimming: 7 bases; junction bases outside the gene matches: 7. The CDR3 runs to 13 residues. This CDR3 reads CASSRTGEAGYTF. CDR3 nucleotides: TGTGCCAGCAGTCGCACAGGGGAGGCTGGCTACACCTTC.

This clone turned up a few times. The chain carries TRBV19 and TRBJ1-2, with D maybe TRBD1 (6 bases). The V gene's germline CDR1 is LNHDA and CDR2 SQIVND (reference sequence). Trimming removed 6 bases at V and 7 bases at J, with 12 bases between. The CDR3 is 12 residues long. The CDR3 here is CASSPQGGGYTF. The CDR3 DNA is TGTGCCAGTAGCCCACAGGGTGGTGGCTACACCTTC.

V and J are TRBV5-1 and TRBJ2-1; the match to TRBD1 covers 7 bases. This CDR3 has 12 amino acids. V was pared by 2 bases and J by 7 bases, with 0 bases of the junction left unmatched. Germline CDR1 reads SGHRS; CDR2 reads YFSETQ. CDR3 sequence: CASSLQGNEQFF. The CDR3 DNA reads TGCGCCAGCAGCTTACAGGGGAATGAGCAGTTCTTC.

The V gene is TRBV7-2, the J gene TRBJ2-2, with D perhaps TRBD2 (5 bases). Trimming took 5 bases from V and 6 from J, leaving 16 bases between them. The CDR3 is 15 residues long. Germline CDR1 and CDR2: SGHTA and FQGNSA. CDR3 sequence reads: CASSPRAPGSGELFF. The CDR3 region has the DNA TGTGCCAGCAGCCCGAGAGCTCCGGGGTCCGGGGAGCTGTTTTTT.

This CDR3 reads CASSSGLLQPQHF. The CDR3 DNA reads TGTGCCAGCAGTTCGGGACTCCTTCAGCCCCAGCATTTT. The V and J genes are TRBV28 and TRBJ1-5, with D possibly being TRBD1 (5 bases). The germline V and J ends were trimmed by 4 bases and 6 bases, with 10 bases remaining between them. The CDR3 loop spans 13 amino acids. CDR1 is MDHEN, CDR2 SYDVKM, per germline.

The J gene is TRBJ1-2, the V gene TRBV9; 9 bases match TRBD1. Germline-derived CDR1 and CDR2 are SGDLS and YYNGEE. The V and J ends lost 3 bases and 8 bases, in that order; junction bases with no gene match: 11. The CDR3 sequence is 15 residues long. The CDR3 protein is CASSAGTGPARGYTF. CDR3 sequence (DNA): TGTGCCAGCAGCGCCGGGACAGGGCCCGCGAGGGGCTACACCTTC. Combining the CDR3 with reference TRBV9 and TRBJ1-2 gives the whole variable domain DSGVTQTPKHLITATGQRVTLRCSPRSGDLSVYWYQQSLDQGLQFLIQYYNGEERAKGNILERFSAQQFPDLHSELNLSSLELGDSALYFCASSAGTGPARGYTFGSGTRLTVV.

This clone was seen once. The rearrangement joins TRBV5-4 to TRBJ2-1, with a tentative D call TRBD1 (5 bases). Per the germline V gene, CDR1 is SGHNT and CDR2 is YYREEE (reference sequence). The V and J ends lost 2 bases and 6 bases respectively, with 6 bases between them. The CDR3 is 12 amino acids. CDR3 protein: CASSFRANEQFF. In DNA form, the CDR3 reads TGTGCCAGCAGCTTCAGGGCCAATGAGCAGTTCTTC.

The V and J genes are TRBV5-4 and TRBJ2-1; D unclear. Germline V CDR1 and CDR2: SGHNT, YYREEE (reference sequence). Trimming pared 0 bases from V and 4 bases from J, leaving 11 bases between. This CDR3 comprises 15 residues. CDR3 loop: CASSLAGKSYNEQFF. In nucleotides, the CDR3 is TGTGCCAGCAGCTTGGCAGGCAAATCTTACAATGAGCAGTTCTTC.

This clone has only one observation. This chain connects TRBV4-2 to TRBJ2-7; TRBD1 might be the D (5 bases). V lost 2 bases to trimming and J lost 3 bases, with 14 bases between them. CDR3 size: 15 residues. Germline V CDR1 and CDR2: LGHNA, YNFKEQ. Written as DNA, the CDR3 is TGTGCCAGCAGCCAAAGCAGGGTGAGAAGCTACGAGCAGTACTTC. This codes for CASSQSRVRSYEQYF.

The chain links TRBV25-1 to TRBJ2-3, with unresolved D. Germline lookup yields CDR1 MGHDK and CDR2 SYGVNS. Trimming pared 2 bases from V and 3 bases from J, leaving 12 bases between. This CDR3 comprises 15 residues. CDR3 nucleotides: TGTGCCAGCAGTGAAATTAGAAGAGGAACAGATACGCAGTATTTT. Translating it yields CASSEIRRGTDTQYF.